This T cell receptor beta chain came from a study of blood T cells in healthy people across ages. Study summary: There was about one barcoded beta molecule captured by template switching per two T cells.

A J-beta primer mix and a sample-barcoded 5' primer were used in a second PCR of roughly 6 to 11 cycles. TCRdb reprocessed the 5' RACE reads via MiXCR and lists one record per CDR3 protein. Among hundreds of thousands of distinct CDR3 sequences listed, under 45% were seen once. CDR3 length: 17 amino acids. Germline V CDR1 and CDR2: SGHAT, FQNNGV. V lost 5 bases and J lost 2, with 19 bases in between. The sample, 9 to 10 milliliters of peripheral blood, was drawn from each donor. PBMCs were isolated at a quantity of at least 6 million per sample. Each sample provided at least 6 micrograms of extracted total RNA.

What was sequenced was blood. This sequence was found in a man in his sixties in good health. This chain uses TRBV11-2 with TRBJ2-1; D not resolved. In nucleotides, the CDR3 is TGTGCCAGCAGCGCCATAGACCGAAACCCGACCTACAATGAGCAGTTCTTC. This encodes CASSAIDRNPTYNEQFF.